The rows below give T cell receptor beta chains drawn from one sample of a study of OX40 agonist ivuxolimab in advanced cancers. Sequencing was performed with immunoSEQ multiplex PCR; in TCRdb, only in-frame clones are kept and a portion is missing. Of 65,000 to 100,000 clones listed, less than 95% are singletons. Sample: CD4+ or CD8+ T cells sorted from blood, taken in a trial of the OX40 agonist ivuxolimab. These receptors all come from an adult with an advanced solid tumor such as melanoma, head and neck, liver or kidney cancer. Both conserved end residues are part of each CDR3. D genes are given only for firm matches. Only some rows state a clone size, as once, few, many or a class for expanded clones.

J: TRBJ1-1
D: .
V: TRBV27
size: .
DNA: TGTGCCACCGGACGACGGGAGAACACTGAAGCTTTCTTT
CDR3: CATGRRENTEAFF

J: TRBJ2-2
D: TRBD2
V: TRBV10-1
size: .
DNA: TGCGCCAGCAGTGCTAGCGGGGGGGCCGGGGAGCTGTTTTTT
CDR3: CASSASGGAGELFF

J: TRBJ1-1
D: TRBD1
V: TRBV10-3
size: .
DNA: TGTGCCATCAGTGAGCCCGGACAGGGGGCAGAAACTGAAGCTTTCTTT
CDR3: CAISEPGQGAETEAFF

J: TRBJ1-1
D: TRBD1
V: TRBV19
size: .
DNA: TGTGCCAGTATACCACTTGGCAGGGGGCAGGGGAAGACTGAAGCTTTCTTT
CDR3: CASIPLGRGQGKTEAFF

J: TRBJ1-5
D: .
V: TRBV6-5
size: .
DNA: TGTGCCAGCAGTCCACAGTGGGTAGGGAATCAGCCCCAGCATTTT
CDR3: CASSPQWVGNQPQHF

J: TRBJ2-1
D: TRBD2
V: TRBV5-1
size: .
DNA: TGCGCCAGCAGCTTGCGGGACGGATCAGGACTAGCGGGGGGGCGAAATGAGCAGTTCTTC
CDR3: CASSLRDGSGLAGGRNEQFF

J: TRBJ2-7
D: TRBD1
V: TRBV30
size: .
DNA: TGTGCCTGGAACCTCGGGACAGTCCCTTACGAGCAGTACTTC
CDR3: CAWNLGTVPYEQYF

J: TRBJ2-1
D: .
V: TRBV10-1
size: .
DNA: TGCGCCAGCAGTGAATATGTAACCCCCCCCTACAATGAGCAGTTCTTC
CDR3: CASSEYVTPPYNEQFF

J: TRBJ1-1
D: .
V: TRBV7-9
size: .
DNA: TGTGCCAGCAGTCTAACAGAGAACACTGAAGCTTTCTTT
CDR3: CASSLTENTEAFF

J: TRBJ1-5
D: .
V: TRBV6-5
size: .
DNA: TGTGCCAGCAGTTACAGTTGGGGCGATCAGCCCCAGCATTTT
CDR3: CASSYSWGDQPQHF

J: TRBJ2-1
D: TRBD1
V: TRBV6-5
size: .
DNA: TGTGCCAGCAGTGGGACAGCAGAGACCTACAATGAGCAGTTCTTC
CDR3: CASSGTAETYNEQFF

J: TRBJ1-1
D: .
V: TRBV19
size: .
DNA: TGTGCCAGTAGGGAAGACAGGCTGAACACTGAAGCTTTCTTT
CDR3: CASREDRLNTEAFF

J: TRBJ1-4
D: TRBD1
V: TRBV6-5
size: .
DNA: TGTGCCAGCACCCCTACAGGGGGCCCTATCGAAAAACTGTTTTTT
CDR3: CASTPTGGPIEKLFF

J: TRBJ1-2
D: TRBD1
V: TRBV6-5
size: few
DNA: TGTGCCAGCAGCATCCGCAGGGGGGAAGGCTATGGCTACACCTTC
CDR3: CASSIRRGEGYGYTF

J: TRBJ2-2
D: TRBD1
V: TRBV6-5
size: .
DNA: TGTGCCAGCAGTTACCAGGGGGCGGGGACCGGGGAGCTGTTTTTT
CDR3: CASSYQGAGTGELFF

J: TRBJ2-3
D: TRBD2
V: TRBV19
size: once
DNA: TGTGCCAGTAGTTTCGGACTAGCGGGGGTGCGCACAGATACGCAGTATTTT
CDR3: CASSFGLAGVRTDTQYF

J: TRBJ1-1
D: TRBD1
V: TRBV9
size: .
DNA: TGTGCCAGCAGCCCCCGGGGAGGGGGCGGCACTGAAGCTTTCTTT
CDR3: CASSPRGGGGTEAFF

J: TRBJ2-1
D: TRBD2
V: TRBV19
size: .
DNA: TGTGCCAGTAGTATGAATAGCGGGGGGGACAATGAGCAGTTCTTC
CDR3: CASSMNSGGDNEQFF

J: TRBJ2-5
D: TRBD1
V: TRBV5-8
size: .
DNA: TGTGCCAGCAGCTTCACGGAAGGGACAGGGAAGACCCAGTACTTC
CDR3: CASSFTEGTGKTQYF

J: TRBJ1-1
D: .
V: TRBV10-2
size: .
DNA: TGCGCCAGCAGGGGCGGGGGGATCCTAGAATTTACGAACACTGAAGCTTTCTTT
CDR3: CASRGGGILEFTNTEAFF

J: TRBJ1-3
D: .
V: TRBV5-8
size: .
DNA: TGTGCCAGCAGCTTGGTCTCAGGGGCTGGAAACACCATATATTTT
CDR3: CASSLVSGAGNTIYF

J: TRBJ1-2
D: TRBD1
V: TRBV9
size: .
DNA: TGTGCCAGCAGCCCGGACAGGGGGCGGACCTATGGCTACACCTTC
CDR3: CASSPDRGRTYGYTF

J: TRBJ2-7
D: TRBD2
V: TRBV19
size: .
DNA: TGTGCCAGTAGTGCTTCGGTTGCGGGGGGGCCCGAAGAGCAGTACTTC
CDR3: CASSASVAGGPEEQYF

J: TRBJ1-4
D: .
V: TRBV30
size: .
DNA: TGTGCCTGGACCGAGAAGGGTTTGCCTAATGAAAAACTGTTTTTT
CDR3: CAWTEKGLPNEKLFF

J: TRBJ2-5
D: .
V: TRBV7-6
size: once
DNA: TGTGCCAGCAGCCCGCAGCCCGGGGGATCGTACCAAGAGACCCAGTACTTC
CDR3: CASSPQPGGSYQETQYF

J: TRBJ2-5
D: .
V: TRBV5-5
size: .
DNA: TGTGCCAGCAGCATCGGCCACCAAGAGACCCAGTACTTC
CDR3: CASSIGHQETQYF

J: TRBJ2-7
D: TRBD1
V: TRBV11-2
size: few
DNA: TGTGCCAGCAGCCCCCTAGGGGGCGAGCCCTACGAGCAGTACTTC
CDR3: CASSPLGGEPYEQYF

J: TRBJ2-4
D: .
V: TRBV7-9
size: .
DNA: TGTGCCAGCAGCTTAAAGGAGGGGAACATTCAGTACTTC
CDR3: CASSLKEGNIQYF

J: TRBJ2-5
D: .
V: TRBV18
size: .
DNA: TGTGCCAGCTCACTACTGGGGCAGTTGCAAGAGACCCAGTACTTC
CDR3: CASSLLGQLQETQYF

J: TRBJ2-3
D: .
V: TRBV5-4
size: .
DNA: TGTGCCAGCAGCTGGGACCAAAGCACAGATACGCAGTATTTT
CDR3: CASSWDQSTDTQYF

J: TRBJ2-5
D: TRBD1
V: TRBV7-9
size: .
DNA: TGTGCCAGCAGCCCGGGGACAGGTCAAGAGACCCAGTACTTC
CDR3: CASSPGTGQETQYF

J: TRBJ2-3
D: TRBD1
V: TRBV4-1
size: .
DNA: TGCGCCAGCAGCCCCCGGGACAGGGAAGAGACAGATACGCAGTATTTT
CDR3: CASSPRDREETDTQYF